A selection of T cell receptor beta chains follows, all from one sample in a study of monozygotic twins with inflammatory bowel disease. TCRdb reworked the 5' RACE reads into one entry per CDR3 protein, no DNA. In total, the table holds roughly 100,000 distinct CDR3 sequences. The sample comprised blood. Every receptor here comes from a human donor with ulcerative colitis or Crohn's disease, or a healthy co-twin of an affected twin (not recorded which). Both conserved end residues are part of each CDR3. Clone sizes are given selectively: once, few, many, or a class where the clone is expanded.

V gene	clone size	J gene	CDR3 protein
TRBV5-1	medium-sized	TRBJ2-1	CASSLAGTAVDEQFF
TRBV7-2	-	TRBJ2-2	CASSLQGAANTGELFF
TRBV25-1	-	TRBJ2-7	CASSEGLAVPRIREQYF
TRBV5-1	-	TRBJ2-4	CASRTGWEAKNIQYF
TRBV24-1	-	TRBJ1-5	CATGGQGGGNQPQHF
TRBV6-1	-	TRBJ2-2	CASTLLGQGRPGELFF
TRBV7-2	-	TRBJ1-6	CASSLTLPTSPLHF
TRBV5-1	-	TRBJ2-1	CASANRDREVMGQFF
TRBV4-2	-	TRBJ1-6	CATRSRRGPSDSPLHF
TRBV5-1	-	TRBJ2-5	CASTGGDGETQYF
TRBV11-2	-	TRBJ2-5	CASSLDLGTRFSEYF
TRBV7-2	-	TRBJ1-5	CASSLGLNSNQPQHF
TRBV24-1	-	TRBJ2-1	CATSDLVSGLFSYNEQFF
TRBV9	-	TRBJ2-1	CASSVSASSGGAYNEQFF
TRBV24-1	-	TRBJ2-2	CATSSHRGGSAGELFF
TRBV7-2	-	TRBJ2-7	CASSLTGIRIASYEQYF
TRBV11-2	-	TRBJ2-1	CASQLYPGGAIFHNEQFF
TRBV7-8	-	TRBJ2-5	CASSSDSGTQYF
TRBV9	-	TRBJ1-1	CASSVGQGAGNTEAFF
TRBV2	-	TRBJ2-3	CASSAGGRSTDTQYF
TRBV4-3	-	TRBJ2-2	CASSQRSSGSVTGELFF